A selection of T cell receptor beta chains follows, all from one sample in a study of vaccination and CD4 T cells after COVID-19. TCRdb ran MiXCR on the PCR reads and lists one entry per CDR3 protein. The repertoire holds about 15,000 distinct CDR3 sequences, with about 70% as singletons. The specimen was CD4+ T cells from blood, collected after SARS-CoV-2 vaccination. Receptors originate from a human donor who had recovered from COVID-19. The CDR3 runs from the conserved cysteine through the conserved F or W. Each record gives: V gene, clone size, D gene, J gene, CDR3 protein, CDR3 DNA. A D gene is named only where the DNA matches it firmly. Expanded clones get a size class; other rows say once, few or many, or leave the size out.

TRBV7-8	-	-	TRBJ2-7	CASRTGSSSYEQYF	TGTGCCAGCAGGACGGGCTCGAGCTCCTACGAGCAGTACTTC
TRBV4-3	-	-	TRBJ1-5	CASSQERGQPQHF	TGCGCCAGCAGCCAAGAGCGGGGGCAGCCCCAGCATTTT
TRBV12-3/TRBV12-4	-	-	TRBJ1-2	CASSRQARDYGYTF	TGTGCCAGCAGTCGACAGGCGAGGGACTATGGCTACACCTTC
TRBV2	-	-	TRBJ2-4	CAGTGRAKNIQYF	TGTGCCGGAACCGGCAGGGCCAAAAACATTCAGTACTTC
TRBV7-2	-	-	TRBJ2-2	CASSLVGHELGELFF	TGTGCCAGCAGCTTAGTTGGTCACGAGCTAGGGGAGCTGTTTTTT
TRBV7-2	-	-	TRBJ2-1	CASSFGDRYNEQFF	TGTGCCAGCAGCTTTGGGGACCGCTACAATGAGCAGTTCTTC
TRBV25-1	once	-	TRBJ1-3	CASSPNRRDWSGNTIYF	TGTGCCAGCAGTCCAAACCGTAGGGACTGGTCTGGAAACACCATATATTTT
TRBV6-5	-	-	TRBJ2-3	CASSYQPGPKGTDTQYF	TGTGCCAGCAGTTATCAACCGGGCCCCAAGGGGACAGATACGCAGTATTTT
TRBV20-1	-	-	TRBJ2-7	CSAKIGGKYEQYF	TGCAGTGCTAAGATAGGCGGGAAGTACGAGCAGTACTTC
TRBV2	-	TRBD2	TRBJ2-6	CASTAGLASGANVLTF	TGTGCCAGCACCGCGGGACTAGCGTCTGGGGCCAACGTCCTGACTTTC
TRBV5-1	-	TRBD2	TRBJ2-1	CASSLIPRTSGNEQFF	TGCGCCAGCAGCTTGATACCCCGGACTAGCGGCAATGAGCAGTTCTTC
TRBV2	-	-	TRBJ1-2	CASSAETGSWHGYTF	TGTGCCAGCAGCGCCGAAACAGGGTCCTGGCATGGCTACACCTTC
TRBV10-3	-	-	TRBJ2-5	CAISAQGSSAKETQYF	TGTGCCATCAGTGCTCAGGGGTCCTCGGCCAAAGAGACCCAGTACTTC
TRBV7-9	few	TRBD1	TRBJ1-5	CASSDSVGQLNQPQHF	TGTGCCAGCTCGGACTCCGTGGGACAGCTTAATCAGCCCCAGCATTTT
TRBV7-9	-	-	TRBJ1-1	CASSLFYSPNTEAFF	TGTGCCAGCAGCTTATTCTACAGCCCGAACACTGAAGCTTTCTTT
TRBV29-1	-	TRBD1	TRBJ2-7	CSVSGDGTASYEQYF	TGCAGCGTTAGTGGGGACGGGACAGCTTCCTACGAGCAGTACTTC
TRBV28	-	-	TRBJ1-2	CASSPRGRGYGYTF	TGTGCCAGCAGTCCCCGCGGGAGGGGCTATGGCTACACCTTC
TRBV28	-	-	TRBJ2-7	CASSPQPSYEQYF	TGTGCCAGCAGCCCTCAGCCGTCCTACGAGCAGTACTTC
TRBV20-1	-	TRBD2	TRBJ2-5	CSARGGGLGVGETQYF	TGCAGTGCTAGGGGTGGGGGACTAGGCGTAGGAGAGACCCAGTACTTC
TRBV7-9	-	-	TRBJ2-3	CATHRLGTDTQYF	TGTGCCACCCACCGGCTAGGCACAGATACGCAGTATTTT
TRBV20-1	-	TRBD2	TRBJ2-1	CSASFSGRVPNNEQFF	TGCAGTGCTAGTTTCAGCGGGAGGGTCCCTAACAATGAGCAGTTCTTC
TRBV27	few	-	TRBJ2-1	CASSWDWYNEQFF	TGTGCCAGCAGTTGGGACTGGTACAATGAGCAGTTCTTC
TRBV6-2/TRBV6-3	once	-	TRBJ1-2	CASSTPRGGDYGYTF	TGTGCCAGCAGTACCCCTAGGGGGGGCGACTATGGCTACACCTTC
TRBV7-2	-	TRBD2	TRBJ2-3	CASSPSGRASDTQYF	TGTGCCAGCAGCCCTAGCGGGAGGGCCTCAGATACGCAGTATTTT
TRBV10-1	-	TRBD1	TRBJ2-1	CASSAGTGGAEEQFF	TGCGCCAGCAGTGCCGGGACAGGGGGCGCAGAGGAGCAGTTCTTC
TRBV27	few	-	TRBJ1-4	CASSSLGVGNEKLFF	TGTGCCAGCAGCTCTTTGGGGGTCGGAAATGAAAAACTGTTTTTT
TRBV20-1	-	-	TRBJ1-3	CSADLRAGNTIYF	TGCAGTGCTGACCTCAGGGCTGGAAACACCATATATTTT
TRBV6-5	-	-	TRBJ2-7	CASSLRGNEPYEQYF	TGTGCCAGCAGTTTGCGCGGGAACGAACCCTACGAGCAGTACTTC
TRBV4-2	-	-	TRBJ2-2	CASSQEGYLNSLATGELFF	TGTGCCAGCAGCCAGGAAGGGTACCTCAATTCACTAGCCACCGGGGAGCTGTTTTTT
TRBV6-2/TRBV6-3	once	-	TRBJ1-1	CASSYAENTEAFF	TGTGCCAGCAGTTACGCGGAGAACACTGAAGCTTTCTTT
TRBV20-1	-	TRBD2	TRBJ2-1	CSADRAGTNEQFF	TGCAGTGCCGATAGAGCGGGGACCAATGAGCAGTTCTTC
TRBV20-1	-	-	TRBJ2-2	CSATSHTGELFF	TGCAGTGCTACCAGCCACACCGGGGAGCTGTTTTTT
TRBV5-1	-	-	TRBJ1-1	CASSVRGPKNTEAFF	TGCGCCAGCAGCGTTCGGGGACCGAAGAACACTGAAGCTTTCTTT
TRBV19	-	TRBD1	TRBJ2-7	CASSIGTGGHEQYF	TGTGCCAGTAGTATTGGGACAGGGGGCCACGAGCAGTACTTC
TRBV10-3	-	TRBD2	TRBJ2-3	CAISETSGRFTDTQYF	TGTGCCATCAGTGAAACTAGCGGGAGATTTACAGATACGCAGTATTTT
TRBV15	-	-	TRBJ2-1	CATSRPTSSDFYNEQFF	TGTGCCACCAGCAGACCTACTAGCTCCGACTTCTACAATGAGCAGTTCTTC
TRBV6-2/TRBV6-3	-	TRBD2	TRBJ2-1	CASSTSGRVRFF	TGTGCCAGCAGCACTAGCGGGAGGGTCCGGTTCTTC
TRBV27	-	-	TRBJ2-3	CASSQPTDTDTQYF	TGTGCCAGCAGTCAGCCGACGGACACAGATACGCAGTATTTT
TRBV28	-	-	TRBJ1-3	CASSLGGSGGNTIYF	TGTGCCAGCAGTTTAGGGGGATCCGGAGGAAACACCATATATTTT
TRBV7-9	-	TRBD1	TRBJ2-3	CASSQGQSTDTQYF	TGTGCCAGCAGCCAGGGACAGAGCACAGATACGCAGTATTTT
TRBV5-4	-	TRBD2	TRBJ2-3	CASSSRTSGSTDTQYF	TGTGCCAGCAGCTCGCGGACTAGCGGAAGCACAGATACGCAGTATTTT
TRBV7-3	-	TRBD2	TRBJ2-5	CASSIGLAGVETQYF	TGTGCCAGCAGCATCGGACTAGCGGGAGTTGAGACCCAGTACTTC
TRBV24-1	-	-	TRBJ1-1	CATSDARGAFTEAFF	TGTGCCACCAGTGATGCCCGGGGGGCGTTCACTGAAGCTTTCTTT
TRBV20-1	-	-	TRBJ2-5	CSAGLQETQYF	TGCAGTGCGGGACTCCAAGAGACCCAGTACTTC
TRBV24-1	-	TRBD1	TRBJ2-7	CATSDGQDYEQYF	TGTGCCACCAGTGATGGACAGGACTACGAGCAGTACTTC
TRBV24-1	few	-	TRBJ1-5	CATSGSGDMAQHF	TGTGCCACCAGTGGTTCCGGCGACATGGCCCAGCATTTT
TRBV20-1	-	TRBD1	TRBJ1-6	CSASLSAPFDRVNSPLHF	TGCAGTGCTAGCCTCTCAGCTCCCTTCGACAGGGTCAATTCACCCCTCCACTTT
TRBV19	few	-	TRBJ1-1	CASRGFDDVNTEAFF	TGTGCCAGTAGGGGGTTCGATGACGTGAACACTGAAGCTTTCTTT
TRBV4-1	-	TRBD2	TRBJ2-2	CASSRLAGGPTSNTGELFF	TGCGCCAGCAGCCGTCTAGCGGGAGGCCCTACCTCGAACACCGGGGAGCTGTTTTTT
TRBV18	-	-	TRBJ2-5	CASSPSAGESKTQYF	TGTGCCAGCTCACCATCGGCAGGGGAGAGCAAGACCCAGTACTTC
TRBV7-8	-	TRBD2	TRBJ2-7	CASSSFPGAGRYEQYF	TGTGCCAGCAGCTCCTTCCCCGGAGCGGGGCGTTACGAGCAGTACTTC